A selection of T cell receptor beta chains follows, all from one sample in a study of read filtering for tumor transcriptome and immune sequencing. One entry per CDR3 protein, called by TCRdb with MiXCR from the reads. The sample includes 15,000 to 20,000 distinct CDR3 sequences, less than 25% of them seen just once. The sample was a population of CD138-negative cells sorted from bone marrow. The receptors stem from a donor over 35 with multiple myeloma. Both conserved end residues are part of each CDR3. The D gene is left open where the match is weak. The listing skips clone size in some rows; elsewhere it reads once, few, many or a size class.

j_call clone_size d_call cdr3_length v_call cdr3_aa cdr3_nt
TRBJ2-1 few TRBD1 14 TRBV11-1 CASSSHRGRNEQFF TGTGCCAGCAGCTCCCACAGGGGGCGAAATGAGCAGTTCTTC
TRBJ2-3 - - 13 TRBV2 CASLDRYTDTQYF TGTGCCAGCCTAGACAGATACACAGATACGCAGTATTTT
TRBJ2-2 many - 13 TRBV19 CASSIQEHGELFF TGTGCCAGTAGTATACAAGAACACGGGGAGCTGTTTTTT
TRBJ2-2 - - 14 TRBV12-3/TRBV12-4 CASSIRMDTGELFF TGTGCCAGCAGTATAAGGATGGACACCGGGGAGCTGTTTTTT
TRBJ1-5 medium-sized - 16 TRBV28 CASIRDLGYSNQPQHF TGTGCCAGCATAAGGGACCTCGGATATAGCAATCAGCCCCAGCATTTT
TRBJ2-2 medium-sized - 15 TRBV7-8 CASSHPDSRTGELFF TGTGCCAGCAGCCACCCGGACAGTCGCACCGGGGAGCTGTTTTTT
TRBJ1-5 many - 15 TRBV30 CAWSEGGPMDQPQHF TGTGCCTGGAGTGAGGGAGGGCCCATGGATCAGCCCCAGCATTTT
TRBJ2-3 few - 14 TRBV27 CASSFLGSTDTQYF TGTGCCAGCAGTTTTTTGGGCAGCACAGATACGCAGTATTTT
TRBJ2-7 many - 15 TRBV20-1 CSARDPGGAPYEQYF TGCAGTGCTAGAGATCCCGGGGGAGCACCCTACGAGCAGTACTTC
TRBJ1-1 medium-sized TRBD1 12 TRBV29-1 CSPGGVNTEAFF TGCAGCCCAGGGGGCGTGAACACTGAAGCTTTCTTT
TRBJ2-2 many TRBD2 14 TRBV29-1 CSVGVAGVPGELFF TGCAGCGTTGGGGTAGCGGGAGTACCTGGGGAGCTGTTTTTT
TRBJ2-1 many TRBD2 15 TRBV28 CASSGASGSDNEQFF TGTGCCAGCAGTGGGGCTAGCGGGAGTGATAATGAGCAGTTCTTC
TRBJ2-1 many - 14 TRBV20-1 CSARDHRVTDEQFF TGCAGTGCTAGAGATCACAGGGTCACGGATGAGCAGTTCTTC
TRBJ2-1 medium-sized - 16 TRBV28 CASSSLASGTYNEQFF TGTGCCAGCAGCTCCCTAGCGTCAGGCACTTACAATGAGCAGTTCTTC
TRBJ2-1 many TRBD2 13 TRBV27 CASRLAGDNEQFF TGTGCCAGCAGACTAGCGGGAGACAATGAGCAGTTCTTC
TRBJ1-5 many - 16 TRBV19 CASSGSGTAMIQPQHF TGTGCCAGTTCGGGGTCCGGGACGGCGATGATTCAGCCCCAGCATTTT
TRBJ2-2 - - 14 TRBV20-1 CSATGTTHTGELFF TGCAGTGCTACCGGGACAACTCACACCGGGGAGCTGTTTTTT
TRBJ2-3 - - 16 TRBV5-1 CASNNLATLGSDTQYF TGCGCCAGCAACAACCTAGCGACCCTAGGGTCAGATACGCAGTATTTT
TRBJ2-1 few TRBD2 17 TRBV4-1 CASSQPGLAGDYNEQFF TGCGCCAGCAGCCAACCGGGACTAGCGGGAGACTACAATGAGCAGTTCTTC
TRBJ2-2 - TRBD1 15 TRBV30 CAWSAGQTDTGELFF TGTGCCTGGAGTGCGGGACAGACGGACACCGGGGAGCTGTTTTTT
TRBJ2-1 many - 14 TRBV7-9 CASSLPGGGSEQFF TGTGCCAGCAGCTTACCAGGCGGGGGCAGCGAGCAGTTCTTC
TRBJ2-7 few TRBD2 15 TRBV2 CASRKSSGLSYEQYF TGTGCCAGCCGTAAGTCTAGCGGCCTCTCCTACGAGCAGTACTTC
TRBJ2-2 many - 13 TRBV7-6 CASSLKNTGELFF TGTGCCAGCAGCTTAAAGAACACCGGGGAGCTGTTTTTT
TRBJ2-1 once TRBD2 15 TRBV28 CASSFAGEAYSEQFF TGTGCCAGCAGTTTTGCGGGAGAGGCCTACAGTGAGCAGTTCTTC
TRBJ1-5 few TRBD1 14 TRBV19 CASMGQGVGQPQHF TGTGCCAGTATGGGACAGGGGGTCGGTCAGCCCCAGCATTTT
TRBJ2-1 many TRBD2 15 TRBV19 CASSILASGIDEQFF TGTGCCAGTAGTATATTGGCTAGCGGGATTGATGAGCAGTTCTTC
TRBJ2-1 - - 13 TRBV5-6 CDSSLGPYNEQLF TGTGACAGCAGCTTGGGCCCCTACAATGAGCAGCTCTTC
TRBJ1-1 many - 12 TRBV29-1 CSVGADVGEAFF TGCAGCGTTGGGGCTGACGTGGGTGAAGCTTTCTTT
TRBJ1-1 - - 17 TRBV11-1 CASSNPGTPPMNTEAFF TGTGCCAGCAGCAACCCCGGGACACCCCCGATGAACACTGAAGCTTTCTTC
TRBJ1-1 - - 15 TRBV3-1 CASSQEGGLVTEAFF TGTGCCAGCAGCCAAGAGGGGGGGCTAGTCACTGAAGCTTTCTTT
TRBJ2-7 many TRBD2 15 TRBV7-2 CASSLHSGSSYEQYF TGTGCCAGCAGCTTACATAGCGGGAGCTCCTACGAGCAGTACTTC
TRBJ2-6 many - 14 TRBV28 CASRGGAGANVLTF TGTGCCAGCAGAGGGGGGGCTGGGGCCAACGTCCTGACTTTC
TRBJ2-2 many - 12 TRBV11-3 CASSLYPGELFF TGTGCCAGCAGCTTATATCCCGGGGAGCTGTTTTTT
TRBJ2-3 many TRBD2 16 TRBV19 CASSPSGRDGTDTQYF TGTGCCAGTAGTCCCTCGGGGAGGGACGGCACAGATACGCAGTATTTT
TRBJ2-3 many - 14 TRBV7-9 CASSAGQSTDTQYF TGTGCCAGCAGCGCAGGACAGAGCACAGATACGCAGTATTTT
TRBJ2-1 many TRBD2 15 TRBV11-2 CASSAPTSGDNEQFF TGTGCCAGCAGCGCACCAACTAGCGGGGACAATGAGCAGTTCTTC
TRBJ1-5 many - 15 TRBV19 CASSIVSGGNQPQHF TGTGCCAGTAGTATAGTGTCAGGGGGCAATCAGCCCCAGCATTTT